The T cell receptor (beta chain) described here comes from a study of blood T cell repertoires in COVID-19. Across the whole study: Whether acute or convalescent, the COVID-19 samples came from the United States, Italy and Spain. Sources were T cells, B-cell-depleted T cells, or PBMCs; the material itself was cDNA or gDNA.

As originally analysed: How many nucleated cells were present was estimated from reference gene primer amplification. Assay used: immunoSEQ multiplex PCR; TCRdb lists only in-frame clones, some missing. The D gene and trimming were derived from the DNA, and the V and J assignments and clone size from that table. The repertoire holds 150,000 to 160,000 clones, with roughly four fifths as singletons. The CDR3 totals 14 residues. Germline V CDR1 and CDR2: MDHEN, SYDVKM. After removal of 5 bases from V and 8 bases from J, the junction contained 5 bases not matched to a gene. The chain carries TRBV28 and TRBJ1-4; the match to TRBD1 covers 10 bases. Sequencing was performed on peripheral blood. The origin of this receptor is a woman in her sixties or seventies with acute or convalescent COVID-19. The CDR3 reads CASSPGQGEEKLFF. CDR3 bases: TGTGCCAGCAGTCCCGGACAGGGGGAGGAAAAACTGTTTTTT.